The 23 T cell receptor beta chains below all came from one sample that was sequenced in a study of blood T cells in healthy people across ages. A second PCR, run for roughly 7 to 12 cycles, used a sample-barcoded 5' primer plus a J-beta primer mix. Via MiXCR, TCRdb re-called the 5' RACE reads, giving one row per CDR3 protein. Here the sample spans some 1,800,000 distinct CDR3 sequences, approximately 39% being singletons. Sequencing input: blood. These receptors all come from a human donor in good health.

This clonotype was observed a few times. In DNA form, the CDR3 reads TGCGCCAGCAGCCAGGTGGCGGACAGGGGAAACATTCAGTACTTC. The encoded protein is CASSQVADRGNIQYF. The J gene is TRBJ2-4, the V gene TRBV4-1, with 9 bases lining up with TRBD1. With 3 bases clipped from V and 6 bases from J, the junction kept 6 bases outside the gene matches. Germline lookup yields CDR1 MGHRA and CDR2 YSYEKL. The CDR3 length is 15 residues.

This clonotype showed up just a few times. The V and J genes are TRBV20-1 and TRBJ2-1, with TRBD2 matching over 7 bases. Germline lookup yields CDR1 DFQATT and CDR2 SNEGSKA (reference sequence). The CDR3 totals 15 residues. V was pared by 0 bases and J by 8 bases, with 10 bases of the junction left unmatched. The CDR3 DNA reads TGCAGTGCTAGAGATTGGGCTAGCGGTTATGATGAGCAGTTCTTC. Translated, it gives CSARDWASGYDEQFF.

This clonotype was seen more than once but under ten times. The V and J genes are TRBV9 and TRBJ1-1; 8 positions match TRBD1. J lost 4 bases, V lost 2 bases, and 10 bases had no gene match. The CDR3 has 16 amino acids. Germline CDR1 and CDR2: SGDLS and YYNGEE. CDR3 sequence (DNA): TGTGCCAGCAGCGTCAATGAAGGACAGGGATTCACTGAAGCTTTCTTT. The encoded protein is CASSVNEGQGFTEAFF.

This chain uses TRBV6-6 with TRBJ2-7; 8 nucleotides match TRBD1. The CDR3 consists of 15 residues. Germline V gene lookup returns CDR1 MNHNY and CDR2 SVGAGI (reference sequence). The V and J ends lost 0 bases and 4 bases, in that order; junction bases with no gene match: 5. For the CDR3, the DNA is TGTGCCAGCAGTTACTCACGGACAGGGCTATACGAGCAGTACTTC. It translates to CASSYSRTGLYEQYF.

The V call is TRBV20-1, the J call TRBJ2-7; D ambiguous. There are 14 residues in the CDR3. Germline CDR1 DFQATT, CDR2 SNEGSKA (reference sequence). V gave up 3 bases and J gave up 2 bases, with 14 bases separating them. The CDR3 DNA follows: TGCAGTGCTAGTGGACCGCCGAAGCCCTACGAGCAGTACTTC. Translated, it gives CSASGPPKPYEQYF.

With respect to this clonotype: One end of the junction varies from germline; a read error may be responsible. The chain carries TRBV20-1 and TRBJ2-5, with TRBD2 as a possible D gene (5 bases). The CDR3 has 14 amino acids. From germline, CDR1 is DFQATT and CDR2 SNEGSKA (reference sequence). The CDR3 sequence is CSPQPRAVEETQYF. CDR3 DNA sequence: TGCAGTCCTCAACCGAGGGCGGTGGAGGAGACGCAGTACTTC.

A few counts support this clonotype. The J gene is TRBJ2-5, the V gene TRBV6-5; D not certain. The V gene's germline CDR1 is MNHEY and CDR2 SVGAGI. V was shortened by 6 bases and J by 5 bases, with 10 bases between the two germline ends. CDR3 length equals 12 residues. CDR3 region: CASRRLGETQYF. In DNA, the CDR3 is TGTGCCAGCAGGAGGTTGGGGGAGACCCAGTACTTC.

The chain has TRBV5-1 and TRBJ1-2; TRBD1 aligns across 10 bases. Germline-derived CDR1 and CDR2 are SGHRS and YFSETQ. CDR3 length equals 15 residues. The trim removed 3 bases at V and 7 bases at J, leaving 9 bases unmatched. CDR3 sequence (DNA): TGCGCCAGCAGCTCGGGGGACAGGGGAACGGTTGGCTACACCTTC. As protein: CASSSGDRGTVGYTF.

In regard to this clonotype: A junction end diverges from the germline sequence, so it may reflect a read error. The rearrangement uses TRBV4-1 and TRBJ2-1, with D perhaps assigned TRBD1 or TRBD2 (5 bases each). From germline, CDR1 is MGHRA and CDR2 YSYEKL. There are 19 residues in the CDR3. DNA for the CDR3: TGCGCCAGTAGCCAAGAAACACCGGGACGTCAGCCTTCCTACAATGAGCAGTTCTTC. It codes for CASSQETPGRQPSYNEQFF.

J is TRBJ2-3 and V is TRBV6-6, with 13 bases aligning to TRBD2. This CDR3 has 16 amino acids. V lost 7 bases to trimming and J lost 3 bases; unmatched junction nucleotides: 7. Germline CDR1 and CDR2: MNHNY and SVGAGI (reference sequence). DNA of the CDR3: TGTGCCAGCACTCCGACTAGCGGGGGGCGAACAGATACGCAGTATTTT. Amino acid sequence: CASTPTSGGRTDTQYF.

The chain uses TRBV11-2 and TRBJ1-1; D is perhaps TRBD1 (5 bases). V lost 5 bases, J lost 4 bases, and 23 bases lay in between. The V gene's germline CDR1 is SGHAT and CDR2 FQNNGV. This CDR3 has 17 residues. DNA of the CDR3: TGTGCCAGCAGCCAACGACGGGACTCCAGGAGGTCCACTGAAGCTTTCTTT. Encoded protein: CASSQRRDSRRSTEAFF. Together with reference TRBV11-2 and TRBJ1-1, the CDR3 gives the full variable domain: EAGVAQSPRYKIIEKRQSVAFWCNPISGHATLYWYQQILGQGPKLLIQFQNNGVVDDSQLPKDRFSAERLKGVDSTLKIQPAKLEDSAVYLCASSQRRDSRRSTEAFFGQGTRLTVV.

Of note for this clonotype: The junction differs from germline at one of its ends, possibly a read error. This rearrangement joins TRBV29-1 to TRBJ2-1, with D uncertain. CDR1 is SQVTM and CDR2 is ANQGSEA in the germline V gene. This CDR3 contains 12 residues. In nucleotides, the CDR3 is TGCAGCGCTGAACTCCTTGGCAATGAGCAGTTCTTC. Encoded protein: CSAELLGNEQFF.

This clonotype was recorded a few times. The V and J genes are TRBV9 and TRBJ2-1; D remains unclear. Trimming took 0 bases from V and 4 from J, leaving 11 bases between them. Germline V gene data show CDR1 as SGDLS and CDR2 as YYNGEE. The CDR3 has 15 residues. The CDR3: CASSVDLTFYNEQFF. CDR3 sequence (DNA): TGTGCCAGCAGCGTAGACCTTACCTTTTACAATGAGCAGTTCTTC.

The V call is TRBV15, the J call TRBJ1-2; 7 bases are shared with TRBD1. This CDR3 is 17 amino acids long. Germline V gene lookup returns CDR1 LNHNV and CDR2 YYDKDF (reference sequence). The V and J ends lost 3 bases and 3 bases, in that order; junction bases with no gene match: 13. The DNA of the CDR3 is TGTGCCACCAGCAGTGGGACAGCGTCCATTTTGGACTATGGCTACACCTTC. Protein: CATSSGTASILDYGYTF.

The CDR3 bases are TGCAGCGTAGGTGCCAACCAGAACACTGAAGCTTTCTTT. Amino acids: CSVGANQNTEAFF. The chain combines TRBV29-1 with TRBJ1-1; D gene unclear. This CDR3 has 13 amino acids. Germline CDR1 SQVTM, CDR2 ANQGSEA. With 6 bases removed from V and 1 base from J, the gap between germline ends came to 12 bases.

The chain links TRBV7-3 to TRBJ1-1; a possible D gene is TRBD1 (5 bases). The CDR3 is made up of 16 amino acids. CDR1 and CDR2 from the germline V gene are SGHTA and FQGTGA. V lost 6 bases and J 4 bases, leaving 21 bases between the germline ends. CDR3 coding DNA: TGTGCCAGCAGTCGTGGGGGGTCCCTGGGGATCACTGAAGCTTTCTTT. This encodes CASSRGGSLGITEAFF.

V and J are TRBV7-8 and TRBJ2-3; 8 bases are a match to TRBD2. Germline loops: CDR1 SGHVS, CDR2 FQNEAQ. J lost 3 bases, V lost 5 bases, and 10 bases had no gene match. This CDR3 region has 16 residues. The CDR3 loop is CASSIVRAGGTDTQYF. The CDR3 bases are TGTGCCAGCAGCATAGTCAGGGCGGGGGGTACAGATACGCAGTATTTT.

This clonotype was seen more than once but under ten times. V gene TRBV2 combines with J gene TRBJ1-4; 7 bases fit TRBD1. In germline, CDR1 is SNHLY, CDR2 FYNNEI. Trimming cost V 3 bases and J 10 bases; bases outside gene matches: 8. This CDR3 is built from 14 residues. The CDR3 DNA is TGTGCCAGCAGTGAGCGAGGGGGCTGGGGAAAACTGTTTTTT. Its translation is CASSERGGWGKLFF.

The chain links TRBV9 to TRBJ2-5; D remains ambiguous. The CDR3 consists of 15 residues. Trimming cost V 2 bases and J 3 bases, with 14 bases left between them. Germline lookup yields CDR1 SGDLS and CDR2 YYNGEE. CDR3: CASSVLDGLKETQYF. CDR3 coding DNA: TGTGCCAGCAGCGTTCTGGACGGATTAAAAGAGACCCAGTACTTC.

This rearrangement joins TRBV7-2 to TRBJ2-5; possibly TRBD2 for D (6 bases). The CDR3 extends over 13 amino acids. V was pared by 5 bases and J by 11 bases, with 18 bases between. CDR1 is SGHTA and CDR2 is FQGNSA in the germline V gene. The CDR3 loop is CASSPSRGTEQYF. The CDR3 DNA follows: TGTGCCAGCAGCCCTTCTCGAGGGACTGAGCAGTACTTC.

This clonotype was observed a few times. This CDR3 reads CASSYEGITEAFF. CDR3 in DNA: TGTGCCAGCAGTTACGAAGGGATCACTGAAGCTTTCTTT. V usage is TRBV6-6 and J usage is TRBJ1-1, with D hard to call. There are 13 residues in the CDR3. The ends were cut back, 2 bases at V and 4 bases at J, with 8 bases in the middle. The germline V gene has CDR1 MNHNY and CDR2 SVGAGI (reference sequence).

This clonotype was seen a handful of times. The rearrangement joins TRBV29-1 to TRBJ1-2, with 7 bases fitting TRBD1. V shed 1 base and J 4 bases; nucleotides not matched to a gene: 6. The V gene's germline CDR1 is SQVTM and CDR2 ANQGSEA. The CDR3 has 14 amino acids. The CDR3 DNA sequence: TGCAGCGTTGAAGGAGCAGGGGGAGGCTATGGCTACACCTTC. This codes for CSVEGAGGGYGYTF.

This clonotype appeared a few times. The chain combines TRBV29-1 with TRBJ2-7; 9 nucleotides agree with TRBD1. The CDR3 spans 13 residues. V lost 6 bases, J lost 2 bases, and 5 bases stayed unmatched. In germline, CDR1 is SQVTM, CDR2 ANQGSEA. This chain's CDR3 is CSVRTGETYEQYF. CDR3 coding DNA: TGCAGCGTCCGGACAGGGGAGACCTACGAGCAGTACTTC.